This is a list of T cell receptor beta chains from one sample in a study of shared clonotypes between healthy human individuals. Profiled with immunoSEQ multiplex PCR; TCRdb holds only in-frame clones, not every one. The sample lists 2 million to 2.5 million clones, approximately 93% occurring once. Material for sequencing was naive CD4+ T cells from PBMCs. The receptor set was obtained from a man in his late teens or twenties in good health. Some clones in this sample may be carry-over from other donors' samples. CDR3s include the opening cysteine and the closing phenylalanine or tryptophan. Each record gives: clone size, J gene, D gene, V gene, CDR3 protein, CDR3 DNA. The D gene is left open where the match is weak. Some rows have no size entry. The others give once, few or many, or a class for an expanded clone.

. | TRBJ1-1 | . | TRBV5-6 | CASSLLGGRGPNTEAFF | TGTGCCAGCAGCTTGCTGGGCGGACGGGGGCCCAACACTGAAGCTTTCTTT
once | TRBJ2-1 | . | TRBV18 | CASSPLGGQGYNEQFF | TGTGCCAGCTCACCACTCGGGGGTCAAGGGTACAATGAGCAGTTCTTC
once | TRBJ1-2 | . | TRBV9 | CASSFGSNYGYTF | TGTGCCAGCAGTTTTGGCAGTAACTATGGCTACACCTTC
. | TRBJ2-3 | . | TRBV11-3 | CASSLQGTDTQYF | TGTGCCAGCAGCTTACAGGGCACAGATACGCAGTATTTT
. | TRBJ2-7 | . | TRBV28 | CASSPGQSYEQYF | TGTGCCAGCAGTCCTGGACAGTCCTACGAGCAGTACTTC
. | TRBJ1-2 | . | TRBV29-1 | CSVAVGRSIYGYTF | TGCAGCGTTGCGGTTGGACGGTCCATCTATGGCTACACCTTC
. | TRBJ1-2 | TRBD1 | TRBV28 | CASRLGQGGNYGYTF | TGTGCCAGCAGGCTGGGACAGGGGGGGAACTATGGCTACACCTTC
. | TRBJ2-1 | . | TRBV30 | CAWSVIGTLNEQFF | TGTGCCTGGAGTGTAATTGGGACCCTCAATGAGCAGTTCTTC
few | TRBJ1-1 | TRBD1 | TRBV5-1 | CASSWGQGSTEAFF | TGCGCCAGCAGCTGGGGACAGGGGTCCACTGAAGCTTTCTTT
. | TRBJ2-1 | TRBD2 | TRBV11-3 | CASSGRLAGGYNEQFF | TGTGCCAGCAGCGGACGACTAGCGGGAGGGTACAATGAGCAGTTCTTC
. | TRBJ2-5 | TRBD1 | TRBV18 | CASSMGQNQETQYF | TGTGCCAGCTCGATGGGACAGAACCAAGAGACCCAGTACTTC
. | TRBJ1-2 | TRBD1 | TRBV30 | CAWSVRGQGFYGYTF | TGTGCCTGGAGTGTAAGGGGACAGGGCTTCTATGGCTACACCTTC
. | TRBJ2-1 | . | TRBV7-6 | CASSLGTVSSYNEQFF | TGTGCCAGCAGCTTAGGGACAGTCAGCTCCTACAATGAGCAGTTCTTC
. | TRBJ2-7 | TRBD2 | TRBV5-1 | CASSYGGSPYEQYF | TGCGCCAGCAGCTATGGCGGGAGCCCCTACGAGCAGTACTTC
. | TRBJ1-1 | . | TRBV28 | CASSPIQGRAFF | TGTGCCAGCAGTCCCATACAGGGTCGCGCTTTCTTT
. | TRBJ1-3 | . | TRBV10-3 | CAISESERRSGNTIYF | TGTGCCATCAGTGAGTCTGAGAGGAGGTCGGGAAACACCATATATTTT
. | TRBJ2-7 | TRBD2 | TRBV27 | CASSLSTPFSGRIDEQYF | TGTGCCAGCAGTTTATCGACCCCCTTTAGCGGGAGGATCGACGAGCAGTACTTC
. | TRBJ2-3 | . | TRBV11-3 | CASSRSQRTDTQYF | TGTGCCAGCAGCCGCTCCCAACGCACAGATACGCAGTATTTT
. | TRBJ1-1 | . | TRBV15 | CATSRPWSTEAFF | TGTGCCACCAGCAGACCTTGGTCAACTGAAGCTTTCTTT
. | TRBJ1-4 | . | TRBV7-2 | CASSLLPRTNEKLFF | TGTGCCAGCAGCTTATTACCTAGAACTAATGAAAAACTGTTTTTT
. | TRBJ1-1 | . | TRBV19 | CAAKGLTEAFF | TGTGCCGCAAAGGGGTTGACTGAAGCTTTCTTT
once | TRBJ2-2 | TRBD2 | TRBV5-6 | CASSSARGRLAATGELFF | TGTGCCAGCAGCTCCGCCCGGGGTAGACTAGCGGCCACCGGGGAGCTGTTTTTT
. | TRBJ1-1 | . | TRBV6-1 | CASSLGGLNTEAFF | TGTGCCAGCAGCCTCGGGGGACTGAACACTGAAGCTTTCTTT
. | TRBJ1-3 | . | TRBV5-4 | CASSLSRPGSGNTIYF | TGTGCCAGCAGCTTGTCGCGCCCGGGCTCTGGAAACACCATATATTTT
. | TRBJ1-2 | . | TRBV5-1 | CASSLGATESHYGYTF | TGCGCCAGCAGCTTGGGAGCGACAGAATCGCACTATGGCTACACCTTC
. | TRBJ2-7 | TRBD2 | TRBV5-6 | CASSTGLADYEQYF | TGTGCCAGCAGCACGGGACTAGCGGACTACGAGCAGTACTTC
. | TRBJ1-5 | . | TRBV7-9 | CASSRLQGRQHF | TGTGCCAGCAGCCGATTACAGGGACGTCAGCATTTT
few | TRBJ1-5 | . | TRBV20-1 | CSALDNTQHF | TGCAGTGCTCTCGACAATACCCAGCATTTT
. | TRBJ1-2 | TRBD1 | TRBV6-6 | CASSGQGGLSKGYTF | TGTGCCAGCAGTGGTCAAGGGGGCCTTTCTAAAGGCTACACCTTC
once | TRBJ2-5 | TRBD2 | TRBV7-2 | CASSRGLAGRPGETQYF | TGTGCCAGCAGCCGCGGACTAGCGGGCCGGCCAGGGGAGACCCAGTACTTC
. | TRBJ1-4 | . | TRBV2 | CASSEGPTNEKLFF | TGTGCCAGCAGTGAGGGACCAACTAATGAAAAACTGTTTTTT
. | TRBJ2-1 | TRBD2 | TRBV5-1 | CASSSGGGANEQFF | TGCGCCAGCAGCTCTGGGGGAGGGGCAAATGAGCAGTTCTTC
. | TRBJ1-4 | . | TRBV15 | CATSVPGEKLFF | TGTGCCACCAGCGTCCCCGGTGAAAAACTGTTTTTT
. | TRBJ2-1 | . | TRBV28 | CASSLSYNNEQFF | TGTGCCAGCAGTTTATCATACAACAATGAGCAGTTCTTC
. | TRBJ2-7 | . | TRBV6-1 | CASSAEFPSYEQYF | TGTGCCAGCAGTGCCGAGTTTCCCTCCTACGAGCAGTACTTC
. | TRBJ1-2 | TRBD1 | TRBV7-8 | CASSLIATGQGYTF | TGTGCCAGCAGCTTAATTGCGACAGGGCAGGGCTACACCTTC
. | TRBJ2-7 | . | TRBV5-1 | CASSLDSPYEQYF | TGCGCCAGCAGCCTGGACAGCCCCTACGAGCAGTACTTC
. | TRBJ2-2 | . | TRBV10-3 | CAIRSDSPELFF | TGTGCCATCAGATCGGACTCTCCGGAGCTGTTTTTT
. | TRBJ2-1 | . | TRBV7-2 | CASSLVGRPAYNEQFF | TGTGCCAGCAGCTTAGTAGGTCGGCCAGCCTACAATGAGCAGTTCTTC
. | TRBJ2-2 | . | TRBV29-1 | CSVEGPAGELFF | TGCAGCGTTGAGGGCCCAGCCGGGGAGCTGTTTTTT
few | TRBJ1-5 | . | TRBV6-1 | CASSDQGINQPQHF | TGTGCCAGCAGTGATCAGGGGATCAATCAGCCCCAGCATTTT
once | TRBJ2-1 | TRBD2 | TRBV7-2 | CASSWTGLAGDEQFF | TGTGCCAGCAGCTGGACGGGACTAGCGGGAGATGAGCAGTTCTTC
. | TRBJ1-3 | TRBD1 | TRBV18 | CASSLGANRGLSGNTIYF | TGTGCCAGCTCCCTCGGGGCGAACAGGGGGCTCTCTGGAAACACCATATATTTT
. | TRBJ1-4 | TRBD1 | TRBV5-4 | CASSLGGGSGNEKLFF | TGTGCCAGCAGCTTGGGAGGGGGCAGTGGTAATGAAAAACTGTTTTTT
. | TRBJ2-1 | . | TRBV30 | CAWGGLSYNEQFF | TGTGCCTGGGGGGGGCTCTCCTACAATGAGCAGTTCTTC
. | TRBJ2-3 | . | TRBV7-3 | CASSLSRTNTQYF | TGTGCCAGCAGCTTAAGTAGGACCAATACGCAGTATTTT
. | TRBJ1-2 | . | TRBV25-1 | CASSDRLKIRGYTF | TGTGCCAGCAGTGACCGACTTAAGATCCGTGGCTACACCTTC
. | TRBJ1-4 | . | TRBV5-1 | CASSFDDNDEKLFF | TGCGCCAGCAGCTTTGACGACAATGACGAAAAACTGTTTTTT
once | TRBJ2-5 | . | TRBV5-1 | CASSLEGFGETQYF | TGCGCCAGCAGCTTGGAGGGGTTCGGGGAGACCCAGTACTTC
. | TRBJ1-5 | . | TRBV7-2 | CASSLAGQVNQPQHF | TGTGCCAGCAGCTTAGCTGGGCAGGTCAATCAGCCCCAGCATTTT